This T cell receptor beta chain was documented in a study of cytomegalovirus exposure and HLA in healthy donors. Study results and limitations: V- and J-gene trimming of TCR beta was linked (in a later analysis) to a missense DCLRE1C variant.

Germline CDR1 is SNHLY and CDR2 is FYNNEI. V lost 0 bases to trimming and J lost 8 bases; unmatched junction nucleotides: 5. The CDR3 runs to 14 residues. 60 Vbeta and 13 Jbeta primers were used in PCR. Profiling relied on immunoSEQ multiplex PCR, and the TCRdb table lists in-frame clones only, not all of them. The table lists around 160,000 clones, approximately 85% of them singletons. With regard to this clone: Its antigen is not known.

The sequence derives from a man in his late teens or twenties in good health and CMV-seropositive. The genes are TRBV2 and TRBJ1-2, with 8 bases aligning to TRBD1. The sequenced sample was PBMCs. The CDR3 region is CASSEADRALGYTF. CDR3 bases: TGTGCCAGCAGTGAAGCGGACAGGGCCTTAGGCTACACCTTC.